Presented here are 5 T cell receptor beta chains from one specimen sequenced in a study of T cells in localized non-small cell lung cancer. Only in-frame clones appear in the TCRdb table, and some are missing; sequencing was by immunoSEQ multiplex PCR. The sample holds approximately 83,000 clones; 85% to 90% are singletons and the top ten take more than 20%. The source material was peripheral blood, sampled before any cancer treatment. The receptor set was obtained from a woman aged 35 to 69 with stage I squamous cell lung carcinoma.

In this sample, this clone turned up once. This sequence joins TRBV18 and TRBJ2-3; 7 bases line up with TRBD2. CDR3 size: 15 residues. Germline V gene data show CDR1 as KGHSH and CDR2 as LQKENI. After removal of 3 bases from V and 3 bases from J, the junction contained 6 bases not matched to a gene. The CDR3 DNA sequence: TGTGCCAGCTCACCCCGGGGACTACCGACAGATACGCAGTATTTT. It yields the protein CASSPRGLPTDTQYF.

This clone was counted between two and nine times. The chain carries TRBV6-1 and TRBJ1-2; maybe TRBD1 (5 bases). CDR1 is MNHNS and CDR2 is SASEGT in the germline V gene. V lost 7 bases and J 4 bases, leaving 16 bases between the germline ends. The CDR3 length is 14 residues. The CDR3 bases are TGTGCCAGCAAGACGGGGGAGGGAGTCTATGGCTACACCTTC. This codes for CASKTGEGVYGYTF.

The chain couples TRBV30 to TRBJ1-4; TRBD1 matches at 7 bases. Germline V lookup: CDR1 GTSNPN, CDR2 SVGIG (reference sequence). Trimming at V came to 7 bases and at J to 2 bases, leaving 7 bases not matched to a gene. This CDR3 contains 14 residues. The CDR3 nucleotides are TGTGCCTCGCCGACAGGGAGTACTAATGAAAAACTGTTTTTT. It is translated as CASPTGSTNEKLFF.

V usage is TRBV19 and J usage is TRBJ2-3, with 8 bases lining up with TRBD2. The CDR3 is 16 residues long. The trim removed 6 bases at V and 9 bases at J, leaving 17 bases unmatched. CDR1 and CDR2 from the germline V gene are LNHDA and SQIVND (reference sequence). The CDR3 region has the DNA TGTGCCAGTAGGCCCGGGGGGGCCCGTTTTCACGGCACGCAGTATTTT. Amino acid sequence: CASRPGGARFHGTQYF.

Here the CDR3 DNA reads TGCGCCAGCAGATCCGGACAGGGGTCCTATAATTCACCCCTCCACTTT. Translated: CASRSGQGSYNSPLHF. V usage is TRBV5-1 and J usage is TRBJ1-6; TRBD1 agrees at 9 bases. There are 16 residues in the CDR3. V lost 5 bases, J lost 1 base, and 4 bases stayed unmatched. CDR1 and CDR2 from the germline V gene are SGHRS and YFSETQ.